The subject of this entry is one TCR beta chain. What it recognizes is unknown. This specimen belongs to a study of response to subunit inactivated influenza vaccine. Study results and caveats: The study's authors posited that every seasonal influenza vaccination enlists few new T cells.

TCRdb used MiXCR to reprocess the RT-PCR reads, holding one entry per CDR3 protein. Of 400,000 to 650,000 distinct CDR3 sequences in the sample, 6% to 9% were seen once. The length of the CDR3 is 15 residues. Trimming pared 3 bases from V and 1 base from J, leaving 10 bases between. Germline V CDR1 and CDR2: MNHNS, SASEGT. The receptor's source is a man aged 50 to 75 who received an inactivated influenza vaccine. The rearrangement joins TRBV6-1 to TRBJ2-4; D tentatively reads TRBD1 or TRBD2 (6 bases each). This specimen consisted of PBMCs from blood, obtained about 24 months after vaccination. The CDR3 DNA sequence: TGTGCCAGCAGTGAGGGGGGCCCGGCCAAAAACATTCAGTACTTC. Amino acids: CASSEGGPAKNIQYF.